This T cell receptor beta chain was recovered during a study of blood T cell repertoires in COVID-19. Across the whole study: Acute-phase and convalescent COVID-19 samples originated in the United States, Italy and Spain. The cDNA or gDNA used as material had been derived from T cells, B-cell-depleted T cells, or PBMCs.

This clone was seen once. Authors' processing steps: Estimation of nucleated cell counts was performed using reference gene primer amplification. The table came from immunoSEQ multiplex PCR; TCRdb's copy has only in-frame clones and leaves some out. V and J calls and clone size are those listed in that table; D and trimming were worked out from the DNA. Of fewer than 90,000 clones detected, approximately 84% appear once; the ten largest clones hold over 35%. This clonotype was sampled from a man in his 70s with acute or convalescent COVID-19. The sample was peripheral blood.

The CDR3 sequence: CASSVRDRGGYTF. In DNA, the CDR3 is TGTGCCAGCAGCGTCCGGGACAGGGGTGGCTACACCTTC. The J gene is TRBJ1-2, the V gene TRBV9; 10 bases are shared with TRBD1. Germline V gives CDR1 SGDLS, CDR2 YYNGEE. Trimming removed 2 bases from V and 7 bases from J; junction bases left unmatched: 2. The length of the CDR3 is 13 residues. The full variable domain, rest sourced from reference TRBV9 and TRBJ1-2, is DSGVTQTPKHLITATGQRVTLRCSPRSGDLSVYWYQQSLDQGLQFLIQYYNGEERAKGNILERFSAQQFPDLHSELNLSSLELGDSALYFCASSVRDRGGYTFGSGTRLTVV.